A selection of T cell receptor beta chains follows, all from one sample in a study of T cell repertoires in cytomegalovirus infection. Each CDR3 protein gets one entry after TCRdb re-called the reads with MiXCR. The sample yields around 630,000 distinct CDR3 sequences, 24% seen once. The specimen was CD8+ T cells from PBMCs. Source of these receptors: a human donor in good health (CMV status not recorded). Some clones in this sample may be carry-over from other donors' samples. Each CDR3 is given with its conserved first and last residue. D genes are given only for firm matches. A row's size may be missing; if present it is once, few, many or a size class.

TRBV24-1,few,TRBJ2-1,TRBD1,CATADRPNEQFF,TGTGCCACCGCGGACAGGCCAAATGAGCAGTTCTTC
TRBV24-1,-,TRBJ2-1,-,CATSDTYNEQFF,TGTGCCACCAGTGATACCTACAATGAGCAGTTCTTC
TRBV12-3/TRBV12-4,-,TRBJ1-5,-,CASSLEKGLRIYQPQHF,TGTGCCAGCAGTTTAGAGAAAGGGCTTCGAATTTATCAGCCCCAGCATTTT
TRBV2,few,TRBJ1-6,-,CASSVEDYNSPLHF,TGTGCCAGCAGTGTTGAAGATTATAATTCACCCCTCCACTTT
TRBV19,-,TRBJ2-6,-,CASTPRPGRPGPGANVLTF,TGTGCCAGTACCCCTCGTCCAGGAAGGCCCGGGCCTGGGGCCAACGTCCTGACTTTC
TRBV27,few,TRBJ2-3,TRBD1,CASSLSGQGFIDTQYF,TGTGCCAGCAGTTTATCCGGACAGGGGTTTATAGATACGCAGTATTTT
TRBV12-3/TRBV12-4,few,TRBJ2-1,TRBD2,CATTSAGVRGNEQFF,TGTGCCACCACGTCGGCGGGGGTAAGGGGCAATGAGCAGTTCTTC
TRBV27,-,TRBJ1-1,-,CASRFLGGTEAFF,TGTGCCAGCAGGTTCCTCGGAGGGACTGAAGCTTTCTTT
TRBV28,-,TRBJ1-3,-,CASSLGQVGNTIYF,TGTGCCAGCAGTTTAGGGCAGGTTGGAAACACCATATATTTT
TRBV4-3,few,TRBJ2-3,-,CASSLRKGLADTQYF,TGCGCCAGCAGCCTCCGTAAAGGGTTGGCAGATACGCAGTATTTT
TRBV6-2/TRBV6-3,few,TRBJ2-2,-,CASSDLDRSTGELFF,TGTGCCAGCAGCGACCTCGACAGATCCACCGGGGAGCTGTTTTTT
TRBV7-8,many,TRBJ2-1,-,CASSPPGDNEQFF,TGTGCCAGCAGCCCCCCTGGGGACAATGAGCAGTTCTTC
TRBV20-1,-,TRBJ1-5,-,CSASAAGSSQPQHF,TGCAGTGCTAGTGCAGCGGGGTCTAGTCAGCCCCAGCATTTT
TRBV7-6,many,TRBJ2-5,-,CASSLDSFQETQYF,TGTGCCAGCAGCTTAGACAGTTTCCAAGAGACCCAGTACTTC
TRBV28,many,TRBJ1-2,-,CASSPGVSLTF,TGTGCCAGCAGTCCCGGTGTCTCTCTCACCTTC
TRBV12-3/TRBV12-4,many,TRBJ2-1,-,CASSPGVPEQFF,TGTGCCAGCAGTCCCGGAGTGCCCGAGCAGTTCTTC
TRBV7-2,many,TRBJ2-3,-,CASSLEKRYTDTQYF,TGTGCCAGCAGCTTAGAAAAACGGTACACAGATACGCAGTATTTT
TRBV27,many,TRBJ2-1,-,CASSLYGGYNEQFF,TGTGCCAGCAGTTTATATGGCGGGTACAATGAGCAGTTCTTC
TRBV27,few,TRBJ1-1,-,CASRPGVNTEAFF,TGTGCCAGCAGACCAGGGGTGAACACTGAAGCTTTCTTT
TRBV23-1,-,TRBJ2-3,TRBD1,CASWIDRVSGTDTQYF,TGCGCCAGCTGGATCGACAGGGTGTCTGGCACAGATACGCAGTATTTT
TRBV29-1,few,TRBJ1-2,-,CSVEIEGGAGYGYTF,TGCAGCGTTGAAATAGAGGGAGGGGCAGGCTATGGCTACACCTTC
TRBV6-6,few,TRBJ2-5,-,CASSYSMGYGEETQYF,TGTGCCAGCAGTTACTCGATGGGGTATGGGGAAGAGACCCAGTACTTC
TRBV7-8,many,TRBJ1-4,-,CASSARRNSNEKLFF,TGTGCCAGCAGCGCAAGAAGAAATTCTAATGAAAAACTGTTTTTT
TRBV14,-,TRBJ2-2,-,CASSGPETIGTYTGELFF,TGTGCCAGCAGCGGCCCCGAAACCATAGGGACATACACCGGGGAGCTGTTTTTT
TRBV20-1,-,TRBJ2-1,-,CSARVAVHLTGHLYNEQFF,TGCAGTGCTAGAGTGGCCGTTCATCTAACGGGACATCTCTACAATGAGCAGTTCTTC
TRBV29-1,-,TRBJ1-1,-,CSALGVLGTEAFF,TGCAGCGCCCTCGGGGTTCTCGGCACTGAAGCTTTCTTT
TRBV6-2/TRBV6-3,many,TRBJ1-2,-,CASSYPPNFSGGDGYTF,TGTGCCAGCAGTTACCCACCCAATTTTTCGGGCGGCGATGGCTACACCTTC
TRBV7-6,-,TRBJ1-2,-,CASSSITGRVDYGYTF,TGTGCCAGCAGCTCTATCACAGGGAGGGTGGACTATGGCTACACCTTC
TRBV20-1,-,TRBJ1-2,-,CSARDGQGTRGYGYTF,TGCAGTGCTAGAGATGGGCAGGGCACCAGGGGCTATGGCTACACCTTC
TRBV6-2/TRBV6-3,many,TRBJ2-5,TRBD2,CASSWTSGGAETQYF,TGTGCCAGCAGTTGGACTAGCGGGGGGGCAGAGACCCAGTACTTC
TRBV25-1,-,TRBJ2-6,-,CASLGRGKTSSSGANVLTF,TGTGCCAGCTTAGGTCGGGGCAAGACCTCCAGCTCTGGGGCCAACGTCCTGACTTTC
TRBV29-1,-,TRBJ2-5,TRBD1,CSVTLLSLDRLLETQYF,TGCAGCGTCACCCTTCTTTCCTTGGACAGGCTACTGGAGACCCAGTACTTC
TRBV7-9,once,TRBJ2-7,-,CASSSPAQAYEQYF,TGTGCCAGCAGCTCTCCGGCACAGGCCTACGAGCAGTACTTC
TRBV6-2/TRBV6-3,-,TRBJ1-5,-,CASSTIYRDQPQHF,TGTGCCAGCAGTACCATTTACAGGGACCAGCCCCAGCATTTT
TRBV12-3/TRBV12-4,-,TRBJ1-4,TRBD1,CASSPGTGWQLTNEKLFF,TGTGCCAGCAGCCCGGGGACAGGGTGGCAACTAACTAATGAAAAACTGTTTTTT
TRBV20-1,many,TRBJ1-1,-,CSDSANTEAFF,TGCAGTGATTCGGCGAACACTGAAGCTTTCTTT
TRBV29-1,-,TRBJ1-2,-,CSVVGSPNYGYTF,TGCAGCGTTGTGGGGAGCCCTAACTATGGCTACACCTTC
TRBV6-5,many,TRBJ2-1,TRBD2,CASSYSPLAGDNEQFF,TGTGCCAGCAGTTACTCGCCTTTAGCGGGAGACAATGAGCAGTTCTTC
TRBV29-1,few,TRBJ1-1,-,CSVEGTEAFF,TGCAGCGTTGAGGGCACTGAAGCTTTCTTT
TRBV25-1,many,TRBJ2-3,TRBD2,CASSAIDLAGDTQYF,TGTGCCAGCAGTGCGATCGATCTAGCGGGAGATACGCAGTATTTT
TRBV28,few,TRBJ1-1,-,CASYPEGLNTEAFF,TGTGCCAGCTACCCTGAGGGATTGAACACTGAAGCTTTCTTT
TRBV5-1,-,TRBJ1-1,-,CASSLDVGAEAFF,TGCGCCAGCAGCTTGGATGTGGGCGCTGAAGCTTTCTTT
TRBV7-3,few,TRBJ2-5,-,CASSKKGTPQETQYF,TGTGCCAGCAGCAAAAAGGGCACCCCGCAAGAGACCCAGTACTTC
TRBV7-6,-,TRBJ2-1,TRBD2,CASSPETSGANYNEQFF,TGTGCCAGCAGCCCTGAGACTAGCGGGGCGAACTACAATGAGCAGTTCTTC
TRBV29-1,-,TRBJ1-2,-,CSVEDRDYGYTF,TGCAGCGTTGAAGATCGCGACTATGGCTACACCTTC
TRBV4-1,-,TRBJ2-1,-,CASSQVIYNEQFF,TGCGCCAGCAGCCAAGTAATTTACAATGAGCAGTTCTTC
TRBV6-6,-,TRBJ1-3,-,CATYYSGNTIYF,TGTGCCACCTACTACTCTGGAAACACCATATATTTT
TRBV14,few,TRBJ2-5,-,CASSQKPGFETQYF,TGTGCCAGCAGCCAAAAGCCGGGCTTCGAGACCCAGTACTTC
TRBV6-4,-,TRBJ2-1,TRBD2,CASSGGSIIPYNEQFF,TGTGCCAGCTCGGGGGGGTCTATAATACCCTACAATGAGCAGTTCTTC
TRBV18,-,TRBJ1-4,-,CASSHIRGTRFATNEKLFF,TGTGCCAGCTCACATATACGGGGGACGCGCTTTGCAACTAATGAAAAACTGTTTTTT
TRBV4-1,-,TRBJ1-1,-,CASSPWVAGRITEAFF,TGCGCCAGCAGCCCCTGGGTGGCGGGGCGGATCACTGAAGCTTTCTTT
TRBV29-1,few,TRBJ2-5,TRBD2,CSVLSGGPQVAF,TGCAGCGTTTTAAGCGGGGGCCCCCAAGTGGCTTTT
TRBV7-6,many,TRBJ2-5,TRBD2,CASSSRLAGAEETQYF,TGTGCCAGCAGCTCAAGACTAGCGGGGGCCGAAGAGACCCAGTACTTC
TRBV5-1,-,TRBJ1-1,TRBD1,CASSTWTGSTEAFF,TGCGCCAGCAGCACCTGGACAGGATCCACTGAAGCTTTCTTT
TRBV7-2,-,TRBJ1-6,-,CASSSEAGADSPLHF,TGTGCCAGCAGCTCCGAGGCAGGGGCGGATTCACCCCTCCACTTT
TRBV7-2,many,TRBJ1-2,-,CASSSHLTGLDGYTF,TGTGCCAGCAGCTCTCACCTTACAGGGTTAGATGGCTACACCTTC
TRBV7-9,many,TRBJ1-3,-,CASSGSPNTSSGNTIYF,TGTGCCAGCAGCGGTAGTCCTAACACGAGCTCTGGAAACACCATATATTTT
TRBV19,few,TRBJ2-5,-,CARSRGRVSYRLLAKKDQETQYF,TGTGCCAGATCCCGGGGCAGGGTCAGTTATCGGCTGCTTGCAAAAAAAGACCAAGAGACCCAGTACTTC
TRBV25-1,many,TRBJ2-2,-,CASSERGVTGELFF,TGTGCCAGCAGTGAGAGAGGGGTCACCGGGGAGCTGTTTTTT
TRBV27,many,TRBJ2-2,TRBD2,CASLSPGLAGGPRTGELFF,TGTGCCAGCCTTAGTCCGGGACTAGCGGGGGGGCCGCGAACCGGGGAGCTGTTTTTT